Below, one TCR beta chain is given with its context. It was with 60 Vbeta and 13 Jbeta primers that the PCR ran. Here immunoSEQ multiplex PCR was the method, and the copy in TCRdb shows in-frame clones only, minus some. This sample has 200,000 to 250,000 clones, with around 70% found just once. CDR1 is KGHSH and CDR2 is LQKENI in the germline V gene. The CDR3 spans 16 residues. V lost 3 bases to trimming and J lost 5 bases, with 19 bases between them. The data originate from a study of cytomegalovirus exposure and HLA in healthy donors. The TCR sequence derives from a man aged 35 to 55 in good health and CMV-seropositive. The material sequenced was PBMCs. The chain couples TRBV18 to TRBJ1-1; weak D call: TRBD1 (5 bases). The DNA for the CDR3 is TGTGCCAGCTCACCCCTTCAATTAGGGGCGCGGACTGAAGCTTTCTTT. As protein: CASSPLQLGARTEAFF.